These 32 T cell receptor beta chains were sequenced from one sample in a study of OX40 agonist ivuxolimab in advanced cancers. Libraries were prepared by immunoSEQ multiplex PCR; TCRdb keeps only in-frame clonotypes and omits some of them. The sample yields 83,000 or so clones, about 81% seen once. The specimen was CD4+ or CD8+ T cells sorted from blood, collected in a trial of the OX40 agonist ivuxolimab. These receptors were obtained from an adult with an advanced solid tumor such as melanoma, head and neck, liver or kidney cancer.

The chain couples TRBV15 to TRBJ1-2, with D tentatively TRBD1 (5 bases). The ends were cut back, 1 base at V and 4 bases at J, with 13 bases in the middle. The germline V gene has CDR1 LNHNV and CDR2 YYDKDF (reference sequence). CDR3 length: 15 amino acids. CDR3: CATSRGVLDSYGYTF. The CDR3 nucleotides read TGTGCCACCAGCAGAGGGGTTCTCGACAGCTATGGCTACACCTTC. Full variable domain (remainder filled in from reference TRBV15 and TRBJ1-2): DAMVIQNPRYQVTQFGKPVTLSCSQTLNHNVMYWYQQKSSQAPKLLFHYYDKDFNNEADTPDNFQSRRPNTSFCFLDIRSPGLGDTAMYLCATSRGVLDSYGYTFGSGTRLTVV.

This clone was seen a handful of times. The rearrangement uses TRBV5-5 and TRBJ1-3; D not certain. The CDR3 totals 15 residues. In germline, CDR1 is SGHKS, CDR2 YYEKEE (reference sequence). Trimming shortened V by 4 bases and J by 2 bases, and 13 bases separated the two germline ends. This CDR3 is CASSPYGFTGNTIYF. The DNA for the CDR3 is TGTGCCAGCAGCCCGTACGGGTTTACTGGAAACACCATATATTTT.

The genes are TRBV7-2 and TRBJ2-3, with 8 bases fitting TRBD2. Germline V CDR1 and CDR2: SGHTA, FQGNSA. J lost 3 bases, V lost 3 bases, and 5 bases had no gene match. This CDR3 is built from 15 residues. The CDR3 nucleotides read TGTGCCAGCAGCTTCCTAGCGGGTTTAACAGATACGCAGTATTTT. It yields the protein CASSFLAGLTDTQYF.

The chain couples TRBV30 to TRBJ1-1; TRBD1 aligns across 7 bases. The ends lost 4 bases at V and 5 bases at J; junction bases unmatched: 4. In germline, CDR1 is GTSNPN, CDR2 SVGIG (reference sequence). The CDR3 runs to 12 residues. DNA of the CDR3: TGTGCCTGGACAGGGGGTTGGACTGAAGCTTTCTTT. It specifies CAWTGGWTEAFF.

The chain couples TRBV6-6 to TRBJ1-2; D not resolved. V lost 6 bases and J lost 0, with 17 bases in between. The CDR3 covers 16 residues. CDR1 is MNHNY, CDR2 SVGAGI, per germline (reference sequence). The DNA of the CDR3 is TGTGCCAGCAGCCTCGACGGAAACCTAGCTAACTATGGCTACACCTTC. It specifies CASSLDGNLANYGYTF.

The genes are TRBV7-2 and TRBJ2-2, with 8 bases that match TRBD2. V shed 0 bases, J shed 7 bases, and the junction held 7 bases outside the gene matches. There are 16 residues in the CDR3. The germline CDR1 and CDR2 sequences are SGHTA and FQGNSA. CDR3 sequence: CASSLASGGRGGELFF. In DNA, the CDR3 is TGTGCCAGCAGCTTAGCGTCGGGAGGGCGTGGCGGGGAGCTGTTTTTT.

There are a few counts of this clone. The V and J genes are TRBV29-1 and TRBJ2-7; D not resolved. There are 13 residues in the CDR3. Per germline, CDR1 SQVTM and CDR2 ANQGSEA. Trimming cost V 4 bases and J 0 bases, with 10 bases left between them. CDR3 in amino acids: CSVVIVSSYEQYF. Here the CDR3 DNA reads TGCAGCGTTGTAATAGTGAGCTCCTACGAGCAGTACTTC.

J is TRBJ1-2 and V is TRBV2; possibly TRBD1 for D (5 bases). This CDR3 is built from 17 residues. V was trimmed by 6 bases and J by 1 base, leaving 21 bases between them. Germline values: CDR1 SNHLY, CDR2 FYNNEI. In DNA form, the CDR3 reads TGTGCCAGCAGCAAGCGGGCCCCGACAGCTCTTAACTATGGCTACACCTTC. Translating it yields CASSKRAPTALNYGYTF.

The rearrangement joins TRBV19 to TRBJ2-2; no firm D call. This CDR3 region has 15 residues. Between the trimmed V and J ends, which lost 4 bases and 2 bases, there was a span of 11 bases. In germline, CDR1 is LNHDA, CDR2 SQIVND (reference sequence). CDR3 nucleotides: TGTGCCAGTAGTACAAGACCCGACAACACCGGGGAGCTGTTTTTT. Its translation: CASSTRPDNTGELFF.

The chain carries TRBV29-1 and TRBJ1-2; D is possibly TRBD1 (5 bases). The CDR3 is 12 residues long. V was pared by 4 bases and J by 7 bases, with 13 bases between. Germline lookup yields CDR1 SQVTM and CDR2 ANQGSEA. In DNA, the CDR3 is TGCAGCGTTGGGGCAGGGCAACTTGGCTACACCTTC. It encodes CSVGAGQLGYTF.

The rearrangement uses TRBV4-3 and TRBJ2-3; TRBD1 matches at 7 bases. This CDR3 has 15 amino acids. Germline values: CDR1 LGHNA, CDR2 YSLEER. Trimming at V came to 4 bases and at J to 0 bases, leaving 4 bases not matched to a gene. The CDR3 protein is CASSRLTGSTDTQYF. CDR3 DNA: TGCGCCAGCAGCCGCCTGACAGGGAGCACAGATACGCAGTATTTT.

This clone was observed a few times. The genes are TRBV18 and TRBJ2-2; D is unresolved. In germline, CDR1 is KGHSH, CDR2 LQKENI. V shed 4 bases and J shed 6 bases, with 6 bases lying between them. The CDR3 sequence is 12 residues long. The CDR3 nucleotides are TGTGCCAGCTCACGGGGTTCCGGGGAGCTGTTTTTT. It translates to CASSRGSGELFF.

This rearrangement joins TRBV28 to TRBJ1-2, with D unclear. The length of the CDR3 is 13 residues. V lost 4 bases to trimming and J lost 4 bases, with 10 bases between them. Germline V gene data show CDR1 as MDHEN and CDR2 as SYDVKM. DNA of the CDR3: TGTGCCAGCAGTTGGGTCCTGAGCTATGGCTACACCTTC. This sequence encodes CASSWVLSYGYTF.

The chain carries TRBV30 and TRBJ1-1, with 7 bases that match TRBD1. V shed 4 bases, J shed 0 bases, and the junction held 5 bases outside the gene matches. The CDR3 extends over 14 amino acids. From germline, CDR1 is GTSNPN and CDR2 SVGIG (reference sequence). In DNA, the CDR3 is TGTGCCTGGAAGGGGGCGCTCCTGAACACTGAAGCTTTCTTT. Translating gives CAWKGALLNTEAFF.

The chain combines TRBV19 with TRBJ2-5; 7 positions agree with TRBD1. Near its end, the DNA agrees better with TRBJ2-7, so the J call may be wrong. The CDR3 totals 13 residues. In germline, CDR1 is LNHDA, CDR2 SQIVND (reference sequence). The CDR3: CASSRGQIYEQYF. CDR3 nucleotides: TGTGCCAGTAGTCGGGGACAGATCTACGAGCAGTACTTC.

The chain combines TRBV30 with TRBJ1-6; possible D gene TRBD1, 6 bases. This CDR3 contains 15 residues. Trimming removed 4 bases from V and 10 bases from J, with 20 bases in between. CDR1 and CDR2 from the germline V gene are GTSNPN and SVGIG (reference sequence). CDR3 in amino acids: CAWNGGGGIGSPLHF. Here the CDR3 DNA reads TGTGCCTGGAACGGAGGGGGGGGTATTGGGTCACCCCTCCACTTT. The complete variable domain, with remaining parts taken from reference TRBV30 and TRBJ1-6, reads SQTIHQWPATLVQPVGSPLSLECTVEGTSNPNLYWYRQAAGRGLQLLFYSVGIGQISSEVPQNLSASRPQDRQFILSSKKLLLSDSGFYLCAWNGGGGIGSPLHFGNGTRLTVT.

The V gene is TRBV5-1, the J gene TRBJ1-2; D perhaps matches TRBD1 (5 bases). CDR3 length: 15 amino acids. Germline assignment: CDR1 SGHRS and CDR2 YFSETQ. V was shortened by 3 bases and J by 3 bases, with 15 bases between the two germline ends. Written as DNA, the CDR3 is TGCGCCAGCAGCTCATGGGGACGGCAGGACTATGGCTACACCTTC. This encodes CASSSWGRQDYGYTF.

This clone was seen once. The J gene is TRBJ1-1, the V gene TRBV7-9; D is uncertain. V lost 0 bases and J lost 1, with 6 bases in between. The CDR3 covers 14 residues. CDR1 SEHNR and CDR2 FQNEAQ come from the germline V gene (reference sequence). The CDR3 DNA follows: TGTGCCAGCAGCTTAGCACAGACGAACACTGAAGCTTTCTTT. It codes for CASSLAQTNTEAFF. Full variable domain (outside the CDR3, taken from reference TRBV7-9 and TRBJ1-1): DTGVSQNPRHKITKRGQNVTFRCDPISEHNRLYWYRQTLGQGPEFLTYFQNEAQLEKSRLLSDRFSAERPKGSFSTLEIQRTEQGDSAMYLCASSLAQTNTEAFFGQGTRLTVV.

As DNA, the CDR3 is TGTGCCAGCAGCTGGGGGGTAGGGACAGGGCGCTACGAGCAGTACTTC. As protein: CASSWGVGTGRYEQYF. The chain recombines TRBV5-4 with TRBJ2-7; 9 bases fit TRBD1. The V gene end was trimmed by 3 bases and the J gene end by 3 bases; junction bases not matched to a gene: 10. Germline V CDR1 and CDR2: SGHNT, YYREEE (reference sequence). This CDR3 comprises 16 residues.

J is TRBJ1-5 and V is TRBV5-1; the match to TRBD1 covers 12 bases. The CDR3 is 15 amino acids. Germline assignment: CDR1 SGHRS and CDR2 YFSETQ. V shed 4 bases and J 6 bases; nucleotides not matched to a gene: 5. CDR3 DNA: TGCGCCAGCAGCCCGACGGGACAGGGGGCTCAGCCCCAGCATTTT. This codes for CASSPTGQGAQPQHF.

This chain uses TRBV6-5 with TRBJ2-7; TRBD1 aligns across 7 bases. Per the germline V gene, CDR1 is MNHEY and CDR2 is SVGAGI. CDR3 length equals 14 residues. After removal of 3 bases from V and 3 bases from J, the junction contained 5 bases not matched to a gene. The CDR3 bases are TGTGCCAGCAGTTATGCAGGGGGTGTCTACGAGCAGTACTTC. Encoded protein: CASSYAGGVYEQYF.

The chain links TRBV6-5 to TRBJ2-5; 7 bases fit TRBD2. This CDR3 is built from 14 residues. Germline values: CDR1 MNHEY, CDR2 SVGAGI. J gave up 3 bases and V 3 bases, and 4 bases lay outside the gene matches. CDR3 sequence: CASSYQAGEETQYF. As DNA, the CDR3 is TGTGCCAGCAGTTATCAGGCGGGAGAAGAGACCCAGTACTTC.

This sequence joins TRBV5-6 and TRBJ2-7, with 8 bases matching TRBD2. Per germline, CDR1 SGHDT and CDR2 YYEEEE. The CDR3 spans 16 residues. With 5 bases clipped from V and 5 bases from J, the junction kept 15 bases outside the gene matches. The CDR3 protein is CASRFEPAGVPHEQYF. As DNA, the CDR3 is TGTGCCAGCAGATTTGAACCAGCGGGAGTCCCCCACGAGCAGTACTTC.

The chain joins TRBV5-1 to TRBJ2-2; the D gene is possibly TRBD1 (5 bases). Trimming shortened V by 4 bases and J by 7 bases, and 14 bases separated the two germline ends. The germline V gene encodes CDR1 SGHRS and CDR2 YFSETQ. The CDR3 is 14 amino acids. CDR3 sequence: CASSPGRKDGELFF. CDR3 bases: TGCGCCAGCAGCCCAGGGCGCAAAGACGGGGAGCTGTTTTTT.

The V gene is TRBV14, the J gene TRBJ1-1; possibly TRBD1 for D (6 bases). V was cut by 1 base and J by 5 bases, with 14 bases left in between. The CDR3 length is 15 residues. Looked up from germline, CDR1 is SGHDN and CDR2 is FVKESK. CDR3 sequence: CASSQAPGARTEAFF. The CDR3 nucleotides read TGTGCCAGCAGCCAAGCCCCAGGGGCGCGAACTGAAGCTTTCTTT.

This clone is a singleton in its sample. The rearrangement uses TRBV19 and TRBJ1-6; D possibly corresponds to TRBD1 (5 bases). V was pared by 4 bases and J by 7 bases, with 8 bases between. Germline V gene sequence: CDR1 LNHDA, CDR2 SQIVND (reference sequence). The CDR3 has 13 amino acids. CDR3 residues: CASSTGGNSPLHF. The CDR3 DNA is TGTGCCAGTAGTACGGGGGGAAATTCACCCCTCCACTTT.

The V call is TRBV9, the J call TRBJ2-3, with TRBD2 identical over 8 bases. Germline CDR1 and CDR2: SGDLS and YYNGEE. The CDR3 spans 15 residues. Trimming at V came to 0 bases and at J to 5 bases, leaving 5 bases not matched to a gene. The CDR3 sequence: CASSVAGGPIDTQYF. The CDR3 DNA is TGTGCCAGCAGCGTAGCGGGAGGGCCGATAGATACGCAGTATTTT. Full variable domain (rest looked up from reference TRBV9 and TRBJ2-3): DSGVTQTPKHLITATGQRVTLRCSPRSGDLSVYWYQQSLDQGLQFLIQYYNGEERAKGNILERFSAQQFPDLHSELNLSSLELGDSALYFCASSVAGGPIDTQYFGPGTRLTVL.

V is TRBV21-1 and J is TRBJ2-7; the D segment call TRBD2 is taken from the table without a DNA check. TRBV21-1 has pseudogene status. This CDR3 has 16 amino acids. As DNA, the CDR3 is TGTGCCAGCAGCAAAGGGGCCGGGGGGATCTCCTACGAGCAGTACTTC. Its translation is CASSKGAGGISYEQYF.

This chain joins TRBV6-1 and TRBJ1-2, with D hard to call. The CDR3 is 14 amino acids. V gave up 7 bases and J gave up 4 bases, with 16 bases separating them. Germline V gene sequence: CDR1 MNHNS, CDR2 SASEGT. As DNA, the CDR3 is TGTGCCAGCAAGAGGGCGGAATTATTCTATGGCTACACCTTC. It codes for CASKRAELFYGYTF.

This chain joins TRBV29-1 and TRBJ1-2; a weak D match, TRBD1 (6 bases). This CDR3 region has 13 residues. Between the trimmed V and J ends, which lost 6 bases and 7 bases, there was a span of 18 bases. Germline-derived CDR1 and CDR2 are SQVTM and ANQGSEA. The CDR3 loop reads CSVARGGITGYTF. DNA for the CDR3: TGCAGCGTCGCCCGAGGGGGGATAACTGGCTACACCTTC.

The chain couples TRBV6-5 to TRBJ2-5; possible D gene TRBD1, 5 bases. The V end lost 4 bases, the J end lost 5 bases, and 17 bases lay between the germline ends. CDR1 is MNHEY and CDR2 is SVGAGI in the germline V gene. This CDR3 comprises 15 residues. The CDR3 nucleotides read TGTGCCAGCAGTTGGCGGTTCAGCCACAGGGAGACCCAGTACTTC. Translation: CASSWRFSHRETQYF.

The chain joins TRBV9 to TRBJ2-2, with D uncertain. There are 13 residues in the CDR3. CDR1 SGDLS and CDR2 YYNGEE come from the germline V gene. Trimming removed 0 bases at V and 2 bases at J, with 2 bases between. The DNA for the CDR3 is TGTGCCAGCAGCGTAGGAAACACCGGGGAGCTGTTTTTT. This gives the protein CASSVGNTGELFF.